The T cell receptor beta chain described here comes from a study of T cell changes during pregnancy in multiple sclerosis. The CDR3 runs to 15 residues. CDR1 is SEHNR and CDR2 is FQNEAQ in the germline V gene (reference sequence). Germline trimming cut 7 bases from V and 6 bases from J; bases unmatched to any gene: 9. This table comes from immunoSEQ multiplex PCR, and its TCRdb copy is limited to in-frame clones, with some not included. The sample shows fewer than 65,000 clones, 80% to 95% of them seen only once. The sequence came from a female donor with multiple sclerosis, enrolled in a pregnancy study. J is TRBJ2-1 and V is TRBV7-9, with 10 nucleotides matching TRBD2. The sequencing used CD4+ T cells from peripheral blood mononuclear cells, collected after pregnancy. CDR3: CASTYLAGVPNEQFF. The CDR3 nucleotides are TGTGCCAGCACCTACCTAGCGGGAGTACCCAATGAGCAGTTCTTC.